These T cell receptor beta chains were read from a single sample in a study of T-cell reconstitution after alpha-beta-depleted transplantation in children. TCRdb re-called the PCR reads through MiXCR, storing one row per CDR3 protein. The sample holds about 490,000 distinct CDR3 sequences, approximately 10% seen once. Material: PBMCs, obtained before TCRalphabeta/CD19-depleted stem cell transplant. The origin of the receptors is a child aged 2 to 9 with inherited bone marrow failure, due to receive a stem cell transplant. CDR3s include the opening cysteine and the closing phenylalanine or tryptophan. D genes are given only for firm matches. Expanded clones are given a class, and other clones once, few, many or no size at all.

size: many; J: TRBJ2-1; V: TRBV5-1; D: TRBD2; CDR3: CASSSGGGYNEQFF; DNA: TGCGCCAGCAGCTCAGGCGGGGGGTACAATGAGCAGTTCTTC
size: many; J: TRBJ2-7; V: TRBV7-9; D: TRBD2; CDR3: CASSGLAGGPENEQYF; DNA: TGTGCCAGCAGCGGGCTAGCGGGAGGGCCGGAAAACGAGCAGTACTTC
size: few; J: TRBJ2-5; V: TRBV20-1; D: .; CDR3: CSARRRGGTRQETQYF; DNA: TGCAGTGCCCGCCGACGGGGCGGGACGCGCCAAGAGACCCAGTACTTC
size: many; J: TRBJ2-2; V: TRBV12-3/TRBV12-4; D: .; CDR3: CASSFSGSIGELFF; DNA: TGTGCCAGCAGTTTTTCCGGGAGCATCGGGGAGCTGTTTTTT
size: many; J: TRBJ2-1; V: TRBV4-3; D: .; CDR3: CASSQDPQLYNEQFF; DNA: TGCGCCAGCAGCCAAGACCCACAGCTCTACAATGAGCAGTTCTTC
size: many; J: TRBJ1-2; V: TRBV14; D: TRBD1; CDR3: CASSQGQGGYGYTF; DNA: TGTGCCAGCAGCCAGGGACAGGGAGGCTATGGCTACACCTTC
size: many; J: TRBJ2-5; V: TRBV20-1; D: TRBD2; CDR3: CSAATSGTGETQYF; DNA: TGCAGTGCTGCGACTAGCGGGACTGGAGAGACCCAGTACTTC
size: many; J: TRBJ2-7; V: TRBV6-1; D: TRBD2; CDR3: CASKLAGPYEQYF; DNA: TGTGCCAGCAAACTAGCGGGGCCCTACGAGCAGTACTTC
size: .; J: TRBJ2-7; V: TRBV5-1; D: .; CDR3: CASSPGRYYEQYF; DNA: TGCGCCAGCAGCCCAGGACGGTACTACGAGCAGTACTTC
size: many; J: TRBJ2-1; V: TRBV20-1; D: TRBD2; CDR3: CSARGGGPPWEQFF; DNA: TGCAGTGCTAGAGGGGGGGGACCACCTTGGGAGCAGTTCTTC
size: .; J: TRBJ2-7; V: TRBV12-3/TRBV12-4; D: TRBD2; CDR3: CASIPGLAGETGGNYEQYF; DNA: TGTGCCAGCATCCCTGGACTAGCGGGAGAAACGGGGGGAAATTACGAGCAGTACTTC
size: many; J: TRBJ2-3; V: TRBV4-2; D: .; CDR3: CASSQEPVNTQYF; DNA: TGTGCCAGCAGCCAAGAGCCAGTCAATACGCAGTATTTT
size: many; J: TRBJ2-2; V: TRBV20-1; D: TRBD2; CDR3: CSAALSSGALTGELFF; DNA: TGCAGTGCAGCCCTGTCTAGCGGAGCCCTCACCGGGGAGCTGTTTTTT
size: .; J: TRBJ2-3; V: TRBV7-9; D: TRBD2; CDR3: CASSSATWGRGIDTQYF; DNA: TGTGCCAGCAGCTCCGCCACATGGGGGAGGGGTATTGATACGCAGTATTTT
size: many; J: TRBJ2-1; V: TRBV12-3/TRBV12-4; D: .; CDR3: CASNTDSQSYNEQFF; DNA: TGTGCCAGCAATACAGACTCGCAATCCTACAATGAGCAGTTCTTC
size: few; J: TRBJ2-5; V: TRBV27; D: TRBD2; CDR3: CASSPGTSSGETQYF; DNA: TGTGCCAGCAGTCCTGGGACTAGCTCTGGGGAGACCCAGTACTTC
size: .; J: TRBJ1-3; V: TRBV11-2; D: .; CDR3: CASSLLGGTIYF; DNA: TGTGCCAGCAGCTTACTGGGGGGCACCATATATTTT
size: many; J: TRBJ2-3; V: TRBV29-1; D: .; CDR3: CSAPMRDTQYF; DNA: TGCAGCGCTCCCATGAGGGATACGCAGTATTTT
size: few; J: TRBJ2-1; V: TRBV18; D: TRBD2; CDR3: CASSPSLAELYNEQFF; DNA: TGTGCCAGCTCACCGAGCCTAGCGGAGCTTTACAATGAGCAGTTCTTC
size: few; J: TRBJ2-1; V: TRBV30; D: TRBD2; CDR3: CAWSVGLANYNEQFF; DNA: TGTGCCTGGAGTGTGGGACTAGCGAATTACAATGAGCAGTTCTTC
size: .; J: TRBJ2-2; V: TRBV5-1; D: .; CDR3: CASSLSRLAGTGELFF; DNA: TGCGCCAGCAGCTTGTCTCGGCTAGCAGGCACCGGGGAGCTGTTTTTT
size: many; J: TRBJ2-7; V: TRBV20-1; D: TRBD2; CDR3: CSARGLAGGTYEQYF; DNA: TGCAGTGCTAGGGGACTAGCGGGAGGAACCTACGAGCAGTACTTC
size: many; J: TRBJ2-7; V: TRBV2; D: .; CDR3: CASRSVRAYEQYF; DNA: TGTGCCAGCAGATCGGTCAGGGCCTACGAGCAGTACTTC
size: .; J: TRBJ2-7; V: TRBV23-1; D: .; CDR3: CASSQKGSYSLSSYEQYF; DNA: TGCGCCAGCAGTCAAAAGGGCTCCTATTCTTTAAGCTCCTACGAGCAGTACTTC
size: .; J: TRBJ1-2; V: TRBV7-9; D: .; CDR3: CASSPPWGYGYTF; DNA: TGTGCCAGCAGCCCGCCGTGGGGCTATGGCTACACCTTC
size: many; J: TRBJ1-2; V: TRBV28; D: .; CDR3: CASSLSRTVHGYTF; DNA: TGTGCCAGCAGTTTATCCCGGACAGTTCATGGCTACACCTTC
size: many; J: TRBJ2-2; V: TRBV6-5; D: TRBD1; CDR3: CASSYSTPGTATGELFF; DNA: TGTGCCAGCAGTTACTCGACACCCGGGACAGCCACCGGGGAGCTGTTTTTT
size: many; J: TRBJ1-1; V: TRBV12-3/TRBV12-4; D: .; CDR3: CASSSVTGITEAFF; DNA: TGTGCCAGCAGTTCCGTGACTGGGATCACTGAAGCTTTCTTT
size: .; J: TRBJ1-4; V: TRBV28; D: .; CDR3: CASSRGPPPTNEKLFF; DNA: TGTGCCAGCAGCCGTGGACCGCCCCCAACTAATGAAAAACTGTTTTTT
size: few; J: TRBJ2-3; V: TRBV11-2; D: TRBD2; CDR3: CASSLGGGGADTQYF; DNA: TGTGCCAGCAGCTTAGGGGGGGGAGGAGCAGATACGCAGTATTTT
size: few; J: TRBJ1-1; V: TRBV27; D: .; CDR3: CASSAVGYGEGGMNTEAFF; DNA: TGTGCCAGCAGTGCGGTGGGGTATGGAGAGGGAGGGATGAACACTGAAGCTTTCTTT
size: .; J: TRBJ2-1; V: TRBV7-2; D: .; CDR3: CASSLALVHEQFF; DNA: TGTGCCAGCAGCTTAGCTCTAGTCCATGAGCAGTTCTTC
size: many; J: TRBJ2-7; V: TRBV9; D: .; CDR3: CASTFGSGSYEQYF; DNA: TGTGCCAGCACGTTCGGCAGTGGGTCCTACGAGCAGTACTTC
size: many; J: TRBJ2-3; V: TRBV3-1; D: .; CDR3: CASSQVNTDTQYF; DNA: TGTGCCAGCAGCCAGGTCAACACAGATACGCAGTATTTT
size: few; J: TRBJ2-1; V: TRBV9; D: TRBD2; CDR3: CASSPEIGLAGVVGKYNEQFF; DNA: TGTGCCAGCAGCCCGGAAATTGGACTAGCGGGAGTAGTGGGGAAATACAATGAGCAGTTCTTC
size: .; J: TRBJ2-2; V: TRBV7-2; D: .; CDR3: CASSLHEASNTGELFF; DNA: TGTGCCAGCAGCCTTCACGAGGCCTCGAACACCGGGGAGCTGTTTTTT
size: .; J: TRBJ2-3; V: TRBV5-4; D: .; CDR3: CSSSLGTHTDTQYF; DNA: TGTTCCAGCAGCTTGGGGACACACACAGATACGCAGTATTTT
size: .; J: TRBJ1-2; V: TRBV12-3/TRBV12-4; D: .; CDR3: CASSLVPYAGYTF; DNA: TGTGCCAGCAGTTTAGTCCCTTACGCGGGCTACACCTTC
size: many; J: TRBJ1-1; V: TRBV5-1; D: TRBD1; CDR3: CASSYQGENTEAFF; DNA: TGCGCCAGCAGCTATCAGGGGGAGAACACTGAAGCTTTCTTT
size: .; J: TRBJ2-1; V: TRBV12-3/TRBV12-4; D: .; CDR3: CASSLEGSYHEQFF; DNA: TGTGCCAGCAGTTTAGAGGGCTCCTACCATGAGCAGTTCTTC
size: many; J: TRBJ2-1; V: TRBV5-1; D: TRBD2; CDR3: CASIWTSGVAGEQFF; DNA: TGCGCCAGCATCTGGACTAGCGGGGTTGCGGGTGAGCAGTTCTTC
size: .; J: TRBJ2-3; V: TRBV28; D: TRBD2; CDR3: CASSLWGTSGRATDTQYF; DNA: TGTGCCAGCAGTTTATGGGGGACTAGCGGGAGGGCAACAGATACGCAGTATTTT
size: .; J: TRBJ2-5; V: TRBV13; D: .; CDR3: CTRSPGAGRVIYLQETQYF; DNA: TGTACCCGCAGCCCTGGGGCGGGACGAGTGATTTACCTCCAAGAGACCCAGTACTTC
size: few; J: TRBJ2-1; V: TRBV12-3/TRBV12-4; D: .; CDR3: CASRVSNEQFF; DNA: TGTGCCAGCAGGGTAAGCAATGAGCAGTTCTTC
size: .; J: TRBJ2-5; V: TRBV7-2; D: .; CDR3: CASSFHDWPQETQYF; DNA: TGTGCCAGCAGCTTCCACGACTGGCCCCAAGAGACCCAGTACTTC
size: .; J: TRBJ2-1; V: TRBV20-1; D: TRBD2; CDR3: CSARPMRLAGASNEQFF; DNA: TGCAGTGCTAGACCAATGAGACTAGCGGGAGCGTCTAATGAGCAGTTCTTC
size: few; J: TRBJ2-1; V: TRBV5-1; D: .; CDR3: CASSLDGNRAAEFF; DNA: TGCGCCAGCAGCTTGGACGGAAATAGAGCAGCGGAGTTCTTC
size: many; J: TRBJ2-1; V: TRBV9; D: .; CDR3: CASSPGTTSSYNEQFF; DNA: TGTGCCAGCAGCCCCGGGACCACGAGCTCCTACAATGAGCAGTTCTTC
size: many; J: TRBJ2-1; V: TRBV10-3; D: TRBD1; CDR3: CAISEPGTGNNEQFF; DNA: TGTGCCATCAGTGAGCCGGGGACAGGGAACAATGAGCAGTTCTTC
size: many; J: TRBJ2-7; V: TRBV5-6; D: .; CDR3: CASSLAGERKQYF; DNA: TGTGCCAGCAGCTTGGCCGGGGAGCGGAAGCAGTACTTC
size: many; J: TRBJ2-7; V: TRBV7-6; D: TRBD2; CDR3: CASSSRTSGRSPYEQYF; DNA: TGTGCCAGCAGCTCAAGGACTAGCGGGAGGTCTCCCTACGAGCAGTACTTC
size: few; J: TRBJ1-3; V: TRBV20-1; D: .; CDR3: CSARDLQASGNTIYF; DNA: TGCAGTGCTAGAGATCTACAAGCTTCTGGAAACACCATATATTTT
size: .; J: TRBJ2-1; V: TRBV20-1; D: TRBD2; CDR3: CSARELASGRADNEQFF; DNA: TGCAGTGCTAGAGAATTGGCTAGCGGGAGGGCCGATAATGAGCAGTTCTTC
size: many; J: TRBJ2-1; V: TRBV20-1; D: TRBD2; CDR3: CSASPTSGLNEQFF; DNA: TGCAGTGCTAGCCCCACTAGCGGACTTAATGAGCAGTTCTTC
size: many; J: TRBJ2-5; V: TRBV29-1; D: .; CDR3: CSVDGEAGQYF; DNA: TGCAGCGTTGACGGTGAGGCCGGCCAGTACTTC